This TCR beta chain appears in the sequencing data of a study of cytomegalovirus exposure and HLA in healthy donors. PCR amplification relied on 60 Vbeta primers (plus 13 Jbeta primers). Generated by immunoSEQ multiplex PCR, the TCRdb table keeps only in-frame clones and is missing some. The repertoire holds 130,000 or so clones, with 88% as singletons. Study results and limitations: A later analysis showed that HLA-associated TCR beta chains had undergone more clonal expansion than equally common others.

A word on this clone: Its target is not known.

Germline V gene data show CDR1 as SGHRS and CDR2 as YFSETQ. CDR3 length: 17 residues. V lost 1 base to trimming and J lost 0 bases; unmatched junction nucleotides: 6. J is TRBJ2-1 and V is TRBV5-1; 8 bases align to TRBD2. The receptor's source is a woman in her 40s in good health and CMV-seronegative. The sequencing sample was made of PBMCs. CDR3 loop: CASSLLVSGDSYNEQFF. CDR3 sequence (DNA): TGCGCCAGCAGCTTGTTGGTTAGCGGGGACTCCTACAATGAGCAGTTCTTC.